What follows are 27 T cell receptor beta chains derived from one specimen sequenced in a study of cytomegalovirus exposure and HLA in healthy donors. A multiplex PCR was run with 60 Vbeta primers and 13 Jbeta primers. Profiling relied on immunoSEQ multiplex PCR, and the TCRdb table lists in-frame clones only, not all of them. There are 25,000 to 35,000 clones in the sample; roughly 60% occur only once, and under 25% lies in the top ten. Sequenced input: PBMCs. These receptors originate from a man aged 45-60 years in good health and CMV-seropositive.

This sequence joins TRBV15 and TRBJ2-3; weak D call: TRBD2 (6 bases). In germline, CDR1 is LNHNV, CDR2 YYDKDF (reference sequence). The CDR3 has 16 residues. Trimming removed 5 bases at V and 6 bases at J, with 21 bases between. CDR3: CATSRSRDGGLDTQYF. CDR3 coding DNA: TGTGCCACCAGCCGGAGCAGGGACGGGGGTTTGGATACGCAGTATTTT.

The chain has TRBV5-1 and TRBJ2-1, with TRBD2 identical over 13 bases. The CDR3 consists of 16 residues. V gave up 0 bases and J gave up 8 bases; unmatched junction bases: 5. CDR1 is SGHRS and CDR2 is YFSETQ in the germline V gene. In DNA form, the CDR3 reads TGCGCCAGCAGCTTGGCCGGGACTAGCGGGGCCTATGAGCAGTTCTTC. It translates to CASSLAGTSGAYEQFF.

There are a few counts of this clone. This chain connects TRBV18 to TRBJ2-7; unclear D gene. V was cut by 2 bases and J by 2 bases, with 10 bases left in between. Germline CDR1 and CDR2: KGHSH and LQKENI. The CDR3 sequence is 14 residues long. CDR3 sequence reads: CASSPSSLPYEQYF. The CDR3 coding sequence is TGTGCCAGCTCACCAAGTTCACTGCCCTACGAGCAGTACTTC.

This clone was recorded a few times. The rearrangement uses TRBV20-1 and TRBJ2-7; 8 nucleotides line up with TRBD1. Trimming removed 6 bases from V and 6 bases from J; junction bases left unmatched: 4. Germline CDR1 is DFQATT and CDR2 is SNEGSKA (reference sequence). This CDR3 has 11 residues. CDR3 in DNA: TGCAGTGCAGTAACAGGGGGCGAGCAGTACTTC. Protein: CSAVTGGEQYF.

In this sample, this clone turned up once. CDR3: CASSLKLPGGGLTGELFF. The DNA of the CDR3 is TGTGCCAGCAGCTTAAAGCTTCCAGGCGGGGGACTCACCGGGGAGCTGTTTTTT. This chain uses TRBV7-2 with TRBJ2-2, with TRBD2 identical over 7 bases. Trimming at V came to 2 bases and at J to 4 bases, leaving 13 bases not matched to a gene. Germline values: CDR1 SGHTA, CDR2 FQGNSA. This CDR3 is 18 amino acids long.

The genes are TRBV5-6 and TRBJ2-7; D remains unclear. V was cut by 1 base and J by 6 bases, with 8 bases left in between. The V gene's germline CDR1 is SGHDT and CDR2 YYEEEE. The CDR3 is made up of 12 amino acids. CDR3 protein: CASSLYSSEQYF. CDR3 bases: TGTGCCAGCAGCTTGTATAGTAGCGAGCAGTACTTC.

This clone occurred a few times. The junction departs from germline at one end; a sequencing error may be responsible. V gene TRBV7-2 combines with J gene TRBJ1-2, with TRBD1 identical over 10 bases. The CDR3 extends over 16 amino acids. From germline, CDR1 is SGHTA and CDR2 FQGNSA. This CDR3 reads CASSLALRTGGYGYTF. In DNA, the CDR3 is TGTGCCAGCAGCCTAGCGCTCAGGACAGGGGGGTATGGCTACACCTTC.

This clone was seen a single time. The rearrangement uses TRBV18 and TRBJ2-7, with 7 bases identical to TRBD1. The germline CDR1 and CDR2 sequences are KGHSH and LQKENI. The J segment lost 2 bases and the V segment lost 6 bases, leaving 10 bases of the junction unmatched. The CDR3 spans 15 residues. The CDR3 sequence: CASSLTGESTYEQYF. As DNA, the CDR3 is TGTGCCAGCTCGCTTACAGGGGAATCGACCTACGAGCAGTACTTC.

The V and J genes are TRBV6-1 and TRBJ1-2; 10 nucleotides align to TRBD1. Germline loops: CDR1 MNHNS, CDR2 SASEGT. Trimming at V came to 6 bases and at J to 6 bases, leaving 7 bases not matched to a gene. This CDR3 has 14 residues. The CDR3 coding sequence is TGTGCCAGCAGCCGACAGGGGGCGGGCGATGGCTACACCTTC. This gives the protein CASSRQGAGDGYTF.

This sequence joins TRBV29-1 and TRBJ2-7; possible D gene TRBD2, 5 bases. Deletions cut 5 bases from V and 6 bases from J, with 17 bases between. Looked up from germline, CDR1 is SQVTM and CDR2 is ANQGSEA. The CDR3 contains 13 residues. In nucleotides, the CDR3 is TGCAGCGTTCGTACACGGCCGGAGGCCGAGCAGTACTTC. This translates into CSVRTRPEAEQYF.

V and J are TRBV7-3 and TRBJ2-3; possible D gene TRBD2, 6 bases. Germline loops: CDR1 SGHTA, CDR2 FQGTGA. V lost 2 bases and J 3 bases, leaving 6 bases between the germline ends. This CDR3 is built from 13 residues. DNA for the CDR3: TGTGCCAGCAGCTTAGGGAGGACAGATACGCAGTATTTT. Translating gives CASSLGRTDTQYF. The full variable domain, its missing parts supplied by reference TRBV7-3 and TRBJ2-3, is GAGVSQTPSNKVTEKGKYVELRCDPISGHTALYWYRQSLGQGPEFLIYFQGTGAADDSGLPNDRFFAVRPEGSVSTLKIQRTERGDSAVYLCASSLGRTDTQYFGPGTRLTVL.

This clone was observed a handful of times. The rearrangement uses TRBV30 and TRBJ2-1; maybe TRBD2 (5 bases). CDR1 is GTSNPN, CDR2 SVGIG, per germline (reference sequence). The length of the CDR3 is 11 residues. Trimming pared 4 bases from V and 6 bases from J, leaving 7 bases between. DNA for the CDR3: TGTGCCTGGACTAGCTTCAATGAGCAGTTCTTC. Translating gives CAWTSFNEQFF.

This clone was counted a few times. The J gene is TRBJ2-1, the V gene TRBV5-1; D is perhaps TRBD2 (6 bases). In germline, CDR1 is SGHRS, CDR2 YFSETQ. The CDR3 is 15 amino acids. The ends were cut back, 1 base at V and 7 bases at J, with 15 bases in the middle. CDR3 DNA: TGCGCCAGCAGCTTGACTAGCTTCCCCCGGAATGAGCAGTTCTTC. Encoded protein: CASSLTSFPRNEQFF.

The rearrangement joins TRBV29-1 to TRBJ1-1; D gene uncertain. The CDR3 runs to 12 residues. The V gene's germline CDR1 is SQVTM and CDR2 ANQGSEA. Trimming took off 5 bases at V and 4 bases at J, with 11 bases between the two ends. In DNA, the CDR3 is TGCAGCGTTTCTGCTCGGGTCACTGAAGCTTTCTTT. Encoded protein: CSVSARVTEAFF.

This clone was detected only a few times. The chain couples TRBV6-6 to TRBJ1-4; D is perhaps TRBD1 (5 bases). Deletions cut 2 bases from V and 7 bases from J, with 11 bases between. This CDR3 comprises 14 residues. From germline, CDR1 is MNHNY and CDR2 SVGAGI (reference sequence). The CDR3 DNA reads as TGTGCCAGCAGTTACGGGCAGGGAAGTGAAAAACTGTTTTTT. Protein product: CASSYGQGSEKLFF.

This clone was detected only once. V gene TRBV11-2 combines with J gene TRBJ2-1; TRBD2 aligns across 13 bases. With V trimmed by 4 bases and J by 9 bases, 9 bases remained unmatched. Per germline, CDR1 SGHAT and CDR2 FQNNGV. This CDR3 has 16 residues. The CDR3 spells CASSSSGTSGVGEQFF. In nucleotides, the CDR3 is TGTGCCAGCAGCTCCTCCGGGACTAGCGGGGTGGGTGAGCAGTTCTTC. The entire variable domain, with the rest obtained from reference TRBV11-2 and TRBJ2-1, is as follows: EAGVAQSPRYKIIEKRQSVAFWCNPISGHATLYWYQQILGQGPKLLIQFQNNGVVDDSQLPKDRFSAERLKGVDSTLKIQPAKLEDSAVYLCASSSSGTSGVGEQFFGPGTRLTVL.

CDR3 sequence reads: CASSEGYGYTF. The DNA of the CDR3 is TGCGCCAGCAGTGAGGGCTATGGCTACACCTTC. The chain joins TRBV5-1 to TRBJ1-2; D uncertain. Deletions cut 5 bases from V and 4 bases from J, with 6 bases between. The CDR3 consists of 11 residues. The V gene's germline CDR1 is SGHRS and CDR2 YFSETQ.

This clone was picked up a small number of times. CDR3 nucleotide sequence: TGTGCCAGCAGCACCAAGCGGGGGGGACAGGGAGGATGGACCCAGTACTTC. Its translation is CASSTKRGGQGGWTQYF. The chain recombines TRBV7-8 with TRBJ2-5; D is perhaps TRBD2 (10 bases). The ends were cut back, 5 bases at V and 7 bases at J, with 26 bases in the middle. The CDR3 length is 17 residues. The V gene's germline CDR1 is SGHVS and CDR2 FQNEAQ. Full variable domain (missing parts from reference TRBV7-8 and TRBJ2-5): GAGVSQSPRYKVAKRGQDVALRCDPISGHVSLFWYQQALGQGPEFLTYFQNEAQLDKSGLPSDRFFAERPEGSVSTLKIQRTQQEDSAVYLCASSTKRGGQGGWTQYFGPGTRLLVL.

For this clone: The sample contains more than one DNA sequence encoding this CDR3. The J gene is TRBJ1-5, the V gene TRBV6-1; the match to TRBD1 covers 9 bases. CDR3 length equals 13 residues. Germline CDR1 and CDR2: MNHNS and SASEGT. V lost 4 bases, J lost 5 bases, and 0 bases stayed unmatched. The CDR3 protein is CASSGQGDQPQHF. CDR3 bases: TGTGCCAGCAGTGGACAGGGGGATCAGCCCCAGCATTTT.

The genes are TRBV5-1 and TRBJ2-2, with no clear D. This CDR3 region has 15 residues. The germline V and J ends were trimmed by 3 bases and 0 bases, with 9 bases remaining between them. Germline lookup yields CDR1 SGHRS and CDR2 YFSETQ. Here the CDR3 DNA reads TGCGCCAGCAGCTCCTCCGGTACGAACACCGGGGAGCTGTTTTTT. Translation gives CASSSSGTNTGELFF. Based on the CDR3 plus reference TRBV5-1 and TRBJ2-2, the full variable domain is KAGVTQTPRYLIKTRGQQVTLSCSPISGHRSVSWYQQTPGQGLQFLFEYFSETQRNKGNFPGRFSGRQFSNSRSEMNVSTLELGDSALYLCASSSSGTNTGELFFGEGSRLTVL.

This chain links TRBV28 with TRBJ2-7; D perhaps matches TRBD2 (5 bases). CDR3 length: 14 residues. The germline V gene has CDR1 MDHEN and CDR2 SYDVKM. Trimming removed 5 bases at V and 1 base at J, with 12 bases between. CDR3 nucleotides: TGTGCCAGCAGTCCAACTAGTCTATCCTACGAGCAGTACTTC. It codes for CASSPTSLSYEQYF. The full variable domain, its missing parts supplied by reference TRBV28 and TRBJ2-7, is DVKVTQSSRYLVKRTGEKVFLECVQDMDHENMFWYRQDPGLGLRLIYFSYDVKMKEKGDIPEGYSVSREKKERFSLILESASTNQTSMYLCASSPTSLSYEQYFGPGTRLTVT.

V and J are TRBV16 and TRBJ1-1, with D perhaps TRBD1 (6 bases). Trimming pared 0 bases from V and 6 bases from J, leaving 11 bases between. This CDR3 is 14 amino acids long. Germline CDR1 is KGHSY and CDR2 is FQNENV. CDR3 in DNA: TGTGCCAGCAGCCAATCTGGGGGCGACGCTGAAGCTTTCTTT. Translation: CASSQSGGDAEAFF.

The chain has TRBV27 and TRBJ2-5; 10 positions agree with TRBD2. This CDR3 region has 14 residues. CDR1 and CDR2 from the germline V gene are MNHEY and SMNVEV (reference sequence). J gave up 3 bases and V 6 bases, and 4 bases lay outside the gene matches. The CDR3 nucleotides are TGTGCCAGCAGCCCTCTAGCGGGAGAAGAGACCCAGTACTTC. It specifies CASSPLAGEETQYF.

This chain links TRBV27 with TRBJ2-7; possibly TRBD2 for D (5 bases). The V gene's germline CDR1 is MNHEY and CDR2 SMNVEV (reference sequence). Trimming removed 3 bases from V and 1 base from J, with 7 bases in between. CDR3 length: 13 residues. In DNA form, the CDR3 reads TGTGCCAGCAGTTTCGGGGTATCCTACGAGCAGTACTTC. It translates to CASSFGVSYEQYF.

The chain couples TRBV4-1 to TRBJ1-1, with D possibly TRBD1 on 5 matching bases. CDR1 is MGHRA and CDR2 is YSYEKL in the germline V gene. The CDR3 consists of 15 residues. The germline V and J ends were trimmed by 1 base and 2 bases, with 11 bases remaining between them. The CDR3 sequence is CASSQGPGVNTEAFF. In DNA form, the CDR3 reads TGCGCCAGCAGCCAAGGGCCGGGGGTCAACACTGAAGCTTTCTTT.

The chain recombines TRBV19 with TRBJ1-1; TRBD1 matches at 9 bases. Germline loops: CDR1 LNHDA, CDR2 SQIVND (reference sequence). The CDR3 contains 13 residues. V trimming: 6 bases; J trimming: 6 bases; junction bases outside the gene matches: 5. This chain's CDR3 is CASRADRGPEAFF. The CDR3 DNA sequence: TGTGCCAGTAGGGCGGACAGGGGCCCTGAAGCTTTCTTT.

The chain recombines TRBV9 with TRBJ2-2, with no clear D. The V and J ends lost 6 bases and 6 bases respectively, with 18 bases between them. CDR1 and CDR2 (germline): SGDLS, YYNGEE. The CDR3 has 15 amino acids. The CDR3 sequence is CASNKDTEYAGELFF. The CDR3 bases are TGTGCCAGCAATAAAGACACAGAGTACGCCGGGGAGCTGTTTTTT.